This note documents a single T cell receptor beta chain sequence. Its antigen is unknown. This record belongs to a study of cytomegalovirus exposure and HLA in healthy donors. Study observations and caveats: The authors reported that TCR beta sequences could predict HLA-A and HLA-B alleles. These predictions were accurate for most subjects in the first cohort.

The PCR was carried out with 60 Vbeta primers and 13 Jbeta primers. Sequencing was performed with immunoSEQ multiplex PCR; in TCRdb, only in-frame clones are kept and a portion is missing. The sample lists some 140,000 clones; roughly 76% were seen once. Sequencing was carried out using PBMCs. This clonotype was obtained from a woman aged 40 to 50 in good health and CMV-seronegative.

The CDR3 coding sequence is TGTGCCAGCAGTCTTCAACAGGGGAACACTGAAGCTTTCTTT. Its translation is CASSLQQGNTEAFF. The chain combines TRBV7-9 with TRBJ1-1, with D tentatively TRBD1 (6 bases). This CDR3 is built from 14 residues. Trimming cost V 6 bases and J 1 base, with 12 bases left between them. The germline gives CDR1 SEHNR, CDR2 FQNEAQ (reference sequence).